What follows are 17 T cell receptor beta chains derived from one specimen sequenced in a study of T-cell memory formation after mild COVID-19. MiXCR, run by TCRdb on the 5' RACE reads, gives a single entry per CDR3 protein. Altogether roughly 380,000 distinct CDR3 sequences are present, 25% to 30% being singletons, with the ten largest covering about 13%. Sequenced input: PBMCs or a T cell subset sorted from them (not recorded which). All receptors come from an adult woman who had mild COVID-19 (a few samples of this study predate the infection). Cell type and time point are not known.

The J gene is TRBJ2-2, the V gene TRBV24-1; D uncertain. CDR1 is KGHDR, CDR2 SFDVKD, per germline. The CDR3 runs to 14 residues. V was clipped by 4 bases and J by 6 bases, with 11 bases between them. CDR3 sequence (DNA): TGTGCCACCAGTGAAGCTGAACCTCCCGGGGAGCTGTTTTTT. It translates to CATSEAEPPGELFF.

V gene TRBV27 combines with J gene TRBJ1-1, with D possibly being TRBD1 (6 bases). V lost 6 bases, J lost 8 bases, and 22 bases lay in between. CDR3 length: 15 amino acids. Germline lookup yields CDR1 MNHEY and CDR2 SMNVEV (reference sequence). The CDR3 DNA is TGTGCCAGCAGAGCGGGGGGGGCGAATAGTGCCGAAGCTTTCTTT. Amino acid sequence: CASRAGGANSAEAFF.

CDR3 sequence (DNA): TGTGCCAGCAGCTTAACCCCTAATACTATGTGGGGCTATGGCTACACCTTC. Protein product: CASSLTPNTMWGYGYTF. This chain links TRBV5-8 with TRBJ1-2; no firm D call. The germline CDR1 and CDR2 sequences are SGHTS and YDEGEE. Trimming shortened V by 2 bases and J by 4 bases, and 21 bases separated the two germline ends. CDR3 length: 17 amino acids.

This chain links TRBV7-6 with TRBJ2-3; D not certain. The length of the CDR3 is 15 residues. The V gene's germline CDR1 is SGHVS and CDR2 FNYEAQ. V lost 1 base and J lost 4, with 12 bases in between. The CDR3 DNA sequence: TGTGCCAGCAGCTTAGATGGTGGGATGGCAGATACGCAGTATTTT. It is translated as CASSLDGGMADTQYF.

V and J are TRBV7-9 and TRBJ1-2; D is ambiguous. Trimming pared 1 base from V and 8 bases from J, leaving 11 bases between. Germline-derived CDR1 and CDR2 are SEHNR and FQNEAQ (reference sequence). This CDR3 comprises 13 residues. CDR3 residues: CASSLEAQGGYTF. CDR3 nucleotide sequence: TGTGCCAGCAGCTTAGAGGCCCAAGGCGGCTACACCTTC.

CDR3 coding DNA: TGTGCCAGCACCGCTCATCCCTTTTCCCTACTTAACAATGAGCAGTTCTTC. Translated: CASTAHPFSLLNNEQFF. This chain uses TRBV9 with TRBJ2-1; D is unclear. The V and J ends lost 6 bases and 5 bases respectively, with 24 bases between them. Looked up from germline, CDR1 is SGDLS and CDR2 is YYNGEE. The CDR3 runs to 17 residues.

The rearrangement joins TRBV29-1 to TRBJ1-1; 7 nucleotides line up with TRBD1. The CDR3 runs to 11 residues. V shed 6 bases and J 12 bases; nucleotides not matched to a gene: 10. Germline V CDR1 and CDR2: SQVTM, ANQGSEA. The CDR3 loop is CSVPNRGETFF. The DNA of the CDR3 is TGCAGCGTGCCTAACAGGGGCGAAACTTTCTTT. Combining the CDR3 with reference TRBV29-1 and TRBJ1-1 gives the whole variable domain SAVISQKPSRDICQRGTSLTIQCQVDSQVTMMFWYRQQPGQSLTLIATANQGSEATYESGFVIDKFPISRPNLTFSTLTVSNMSPEDSSIYLCSVPNRGETFFGQGTRLTVV.

This clonotype was picked up a small number of times. The rearrangement joins TRBV7-2 to TRBJ2-5, with 8 bases identical to TRBD2. The CDR3 contains 16 residues. Per the germline V gene, CDR1 is SGHTA and CDR2 is FQGNSA. V trimming: 5 bases; J trimming: 2 bases; junction bases outside the gene matches: 10. CDR3 amino acids: CASSAHGTRIQETQYF. CDR3 sequence (DNA): TGTGCCAGCAGCGCCCACGGGACTAGAATACAAGAGACCCAGTACTTC.

This clonotype was counted a few times. CDR3 in DNA: TGTGCCAGCGGCCCTGGGACAGCAAACACTGAAGCTTTCTTT. Translating gives CASGPGTANTEAFF. The rearrangement joins TRBV12-3 or TRBV12-4 to TRBJ1-1; the match to TRBD1 covers 7 bases. J lost 2 bases, V lost 8 bases, and 8 bases had no gene match. This CDR3 contains 14 residues.

At least ten counts were recorded for this clonotype. The genes are TRBV6-2 or TRBV6-3 and TRBJ2-2, with D perhaps TRBD1 (5 bases). Trimming stripped 5 bases from V and 0 bases from J, with 10 bases between. This CDR3 is built from 15 residues. Germline V lookup: CDR1 MNHEY, CDR2 SVGEGT. For the CDR3, the DNA is TGTGCCAGCAGTCGGACACCCGCGAACACCGGGGAGCTGTTTTTT. It yields the protein CASSRTPANTGELFF.

This sequence joins TRBV20-1 and TRBJ2-7, with a weak D call TRBD1 (6 bases). Trimming took 4 bases from V and 7 from J, leaving 14 bases between them. CDR1 and CDR2 (germline): DFQATT, SNEGSKA (reference sequence). The CDR3 contains 12 residues. The CDR3 sequence: CSAKDRLREQYF. CDR3 sequence (DNA): TGCAGTGCTAAGGACAGACTAAGGGAGCAGTACTTC.

This clonotype was counted between two and nine times. The chain couples TRBV4-1 to TRBJ1-6; 7 bases are a match to TRBD1. Losses at the gene ends were 3 bases for V and 7 bases for J; bases not matched to a gene: 6. The CDR3 loop spans 15 amino acids. Germline V lookup: CDR1 MGHRA, CDR2 YSYEKL. In DNA, the CDR3 is TGCGCCAGCAGCCAGACAGGGAGGGGCAATTCACCCCTCCACTTT. Its protein product is CASSQTGRGNSPLHF.

The chain joins TRBV6-6 to TRBJ2-2; 10 positions match TRBD2. This CDR3 contains 18 residues. Germline V gene data show CDR1 as MNHNY and CDR2 as SVGAGI (reference sequence). The V segment lost 0 bases and the J segment 1 base; nucleotides outside the gene matches: 5. The CDR3 DNA is TGTGCCAGCAGTTACTCCCCTAGCGGGGGCCTGAACACCGGGGAGCTGTTTTTT. Protein: CASSYSPSGGLNTGELFF.

There are a few counts of this clonotype. The V call is TRBV29-1, the J call TRBJ2-1; D remains ambiguous. There are 12 residues in the CDR3. The V and J ends lost 4 bases and 8 bases respectively, with 12 bases between them. CDR1 is SQVTM, CDR2 ANQGSEA, per germline. DNA of the CDR3: TGCAGCGTTGCAGCAGGCCTGGATGAGCAGTTCTTC. This encodes CSVAAGLDEQFF.

This clonotype has a handful of counts. The V and J genes are TRBV7-2 and TRBJ2-5; D ambiguous. CDR3 length: 13 amino acids. V lost 5 bases and J lost 4, with 11 bases in between. CDR1 and CDR2 (germline): SGHTA, FQGNSA. The CDR3 DNA reads as TGTGCCAGCAGCGTCGCCATACGAGAGACCCAGTACTTC. Translating it yields CASSVAIRETQYF.

The chain is built from TRBV27 and TRBJ2-3; D gene unclear. This CDR3 is built from 13 residues. Trimming removed 6 bases at V and 0 bases at J, with 7 bases between. Germline loops: CDR1 MNHEY, CDR2 SMNVEV (reference sequence). As DNA, the CDR3 is TGTGCCAGCAGCCGCTATAGCACAGATACGCAGTATTTT. It encodes CASSRYSTDTQYF.

The chain carries TRBV12-3 or TRBV12-4 and TRBJ2-7; the match to TRBD1 covers 9 bases. Losses at the gene ends were 6 bases for V and 2 bases for J; bases not matched to a gene: 5. This CDR3 is 14 amino acids long. Here the CDR3 reads CASSNRDRAYEQYF. CDR3 DNA sequence: TGTGCCAGCAGCAATAGGGACAGGGCCTACGAGCAGTACTTC.